This is a list of T cell receptor beta chains from one sample in a study of T cell responses to AZD1222 COVID-19 vaccine. Some clones are missing from TCRdb's copy, which holds only in-frame ones; the method was immunoSEQ multiplex PCR. Of around 150,000 clones listed, just over 90% are singletons. The sequenced sample was peripheral blood, obtained 28 days after the second AZD1222 dose. Every receptor here comes from an adult who received the AZD1222 COVID-19 vaccine. The CDR3 runs from the conserved cysteine through the conserved F or W. D genes are given only for firm matches. Clone size is shown for a subset of rows, as once, few, many or a class of expanded clone.

CDR3aa,CDR3nt,v_gene,d_gene,j_gene,abundance
CASSQGAEAFF,TGTGCCAGCAGTCAGGGGGCTGAAGCTTTCTTT,TRBV12-3/TRBV12-4,TRBD1,TRBJ1-1,-
CASSIGGLAGLQETQYF,TGTGCCAGTAGTATAGGGGGGCTAGCGGGACTTCAAGAGACCCAGTACTTC,TRBV19,TRBD2,TRBJ2-5,-
CASSLSGTDGYTF,TGTGCCAGCAGCTTATCCGGGACAGATGGCTACACCTTC,TRBV7-3,TRBD1,TRBJ1-2,-
CAISESTLQGAIINYGYTF,TGTGCCATCAGTGAGTCGACTCTTCAGGGGGCGATAATAAACTATGGCTACACCTTC,TRBV10-3,TRBD1,TRBJ1-2,-
CASSLMSTGSNYGYTF,TGTGCCAGCAGCTTGATGTCGACAGGGTCCAACTATGGCTACACCTTC,TRBV5-6,TRBD1,TRBJ1-2,-
CASGGSVGETQYF,TGTGCCAGCGGCGGAAGTGTGGGGGAGACCCAGTACTTC,TRBV28,-,TRBJ2-5,-
CASSLVGDTEAFF,TGCGCCAGCAGCTTGGTCGGGGACACTGAAGCTTTCTTT,TRBV5-1,-,TRBJ1-1,-
CASRPPDSPRMGGIYEQYF,TGTGCCAGCCGGCCCCCCGACAGCCCCCGAATGGGAGGAATCTACGAGCAGTACTTC,TRBV6-7,-,TRBJ2-7,-
CASATDPGQGAYEQYF,TGCGCCAGCGCCACCGACCCGGGACAGGGGGCCTACGAGCAGTACTTC,TRBV5-1,TRBD1,TRBJ2-7,once
CASSLAGVTDTQYF,TGCGCCAGCAGCTTGGCGGGAGTCACAGATACGCAGTATTTT,TRBV5-1,-,TRBJ2-3,-
CATGGGSSGNTIYF,TGTGCCACGGGGGGGGGCAGCTCTGGAAACACCATATATTTT,TRBV28,-,TRBJ1-3,-
CAIRETGTGNEKLFF,TGTGCCATCAGAGAGACCGGGACAGGGAATGAAAAACTGTTTTTT,TRBV10-3,TRBD1,TRBJ1-4,-
CASSLTGGEDYGYTF,TGTGCCAGCAGCCTGACAGGGGGCGAGGACTATGGCTACACCTTC,TRBV7-2,TRBD1,TRBJ1-2,-
CASSSTSGGAFTDTQYF,TGCGCCAGCAGCTCCACTAGCGGGGGGGCCTTCACAGATACGCAGTATTTT,TRBV5-1,TRBD2,TRBJ2-3,-
CASSEAGRRGTDTQYF,TGTGCCAGCAGTGAAGCAGGGAGGCGGGGGACAGATACGCAGTATTTT,TRBV6-1,TRBD2,TRBJ2-3,-
CASSSAVETRYEQYF,TGTGCCAGCAGCTCCGCCGTGGAGACGAGATACGAGCAGTACTTC,TRBV6-5,-,TRBJ2-7,few
CASSPLAGGGYEQYF,TGTGCCAGCTCACCCCTAGCGGGGGGAGGGTACGAGCAGTACTTC,TRBV18,TRBD2,TRBJ2-7,-
CASSGDRAGNQPQHF,TGTGCCAGCAGCGGGGACAGGGCTGGCAATCAGCCCCAGCATTTT,TRBV2,TRBD1,TRBJ1-5,-
CASSPLPKDQNEQYF,TGTGCCAGCAGTCCACTACCGAAAGACCAAAACGAGCAGTACTTC,TRBV27,-,TRBJ2-7,-
CASSWRGAYNEQFF,TGTGCCAGCAGCTGGCGCGGGGCGTACAATGAGCAGTTCTTC,TRBV11-2,-,TRBJ2-1,-
CSVLGGNSYEQYF,TGCAGCGTCCTAGGGGGGAACTCCTACGAGCAGTACTTC,TRBV29-1,-,TRBJ2-7,-
CASSYRTSPQETQYF,TGTGCCAGCAGCTACCGGACTAGCCCACAAGAGACCCAGTACTTC,TRBV3-1/TRBV3-2,TRBD2,TRBJ2-5,-
CASRPGQGSNTIYF,TGTGCCAGCAGACCAGGACAGGGGTCAAACACCATATATTTT,TRBV6-5,TRBD1,TRBJ1-3,-